The T cell receptor beta chain under discussion was sequenced for a study of blood T cell repertoires in COVID-19. Study-wide context: Sources were T cells, B-cell-depleted T cells, or PBMCs; the material itself was cDNA or gDNA.

Here immunoSEQ multiplex PCR was the method, and the copy in TCRdb shows in-frame clones only, minus some. The sample has around 73,000 clones, approximately 71% seen once; the top ten hold approximately 2.3%. This clone was counted only a few times. V trimming: 6 bases; J trimming: 2 bases; junction bases outside the gene matches: 2. Germline V gene lookup returns CDR1 KGHSH and CDR2 LQKENI. CDR3 length: 14 amino acids. One Seattle source followed patients from active infection through their disease course. The sequence derives from a man between 65 and 80 years old with COVID-19, enrolled during active disease. The chain recombines TRBV18 with TRBJ1-2; 11 positions agree with TRBD1. Sequenced input: peripheral blood. CDR3 nucleotide sequence: TGTGCCAGCTCTCGGGACAGGGGGAACTATGGCTACACCTTC. Translation gives CASSRDRGNYGYTF. Full variable domain (rest looked up from reference TRBV18 and TRBJ1-2): NAGVMQNPRHLVRRRGQEARLRCSPMKGHSHVYWYRQLPEEGLKFMVYLQKENIIDESGMPKERFSAEFPKEGPSILRIQQVVRGDSAAYFCASSRDRGNYGYTFGSGTRLTVV.